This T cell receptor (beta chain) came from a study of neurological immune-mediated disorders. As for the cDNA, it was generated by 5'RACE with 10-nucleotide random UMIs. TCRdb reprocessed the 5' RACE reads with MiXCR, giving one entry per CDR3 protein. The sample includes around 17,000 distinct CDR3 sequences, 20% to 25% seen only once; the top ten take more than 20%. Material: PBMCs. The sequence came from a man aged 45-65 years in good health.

The CDR3, as DNA: TGTGCCAGCAGCCCGGGACAGGGGGTCGCAGATACGCAGTATTTT. Its protein is CASSPGQGVADTQYF. The rearrangement uses TRBV5-6 and TRBJ2-3; TRBD1 matches 11 bases. Trimming cost V 4 bases and J 4 bases; bases outside gene matches: 5. Germline V gene sequence: CDR1 SGHDT, CDR2 YYEEEE. CDR3 size: 15 residues. The variable domain in full, with the rest retrieved from reference TRBV5-6 and TRBJ2-3, is DAGVTQSPTHLIKTRGQQVTLRCSPKSGHDTVSWYQQALGQGPQFIFQYYEEEERQRGNFPDRFSGHQFPNYSSELNVNALLLGDSALYLCASSPGQGVADTQYFGPGTRLTVL.